This T cell receptor (beta chain) was found in a study of T cells in localized non-small cell lung cancer. Findings and limits, study-wide: Tumor showed lower T cell clonality than uninvolved adjacent lung, where it was highest. Of the top 100 tumor clones, median roughly 55 were in adjacent lung, approximately 28 among its top 100. Among blood samples, higher T cell density accompanied longer overall survival.

With regard to this clone: Its antigen is undetermined.

TCRdb's copy holds only in-frame clones and misses some; the assay was immunoSEQ multiplex PCR. The repertoire holds 25,000 to 35,000 clones, with about 82% as singletons. This TCR derives from a male donor aged 60 or over with stage III squamous cell lung carcinoma. The material sequenced was peripheral blood, taken before any cancer treatment.

This CDR3 reads CASIGGGTYEQYF. In DNA, the CDR3 is TGTGCCAGCATAGGGGGTGGGACGTACGAGCAGTACTTC. The V gene is TRBV6-5, the J gene TRBJ2-7; a weak D match, TRBD1 (6 bases). The CDR3 contains 13 residues. Trimming removed 7 bases at V and 4 bases at J, with 14 bases between. From germline, CDR1 is MNHEY and CDR2 SVGAGI.